These T cell receptor beta chains were read from a single sample in a study of cytomegalovirus exposure and HLA in healthy donors. Here immunoSEQ multiplex PCR was the method, and the copy in TCRdb shows in-frame clones only, minus some. The data show about 150,000 clones, 70% to 90% seen once. The sample consisted of PBMCs. These receptors were collected from a woman aged 18-35 years in good health and CMV-seronegative. Each CDR3 is given with its conserved first and last residue. The D gene is left open where the match is weak. For some rows the clone size is stated as once, few or many, or as a class when expanded; others skip it.

v_gene	j_gene	d_gene	abundance	len	CDR3aa	CDR3nt
TRBV4-3	TRBJ2-7	NA	once	12	CASSQDLSEQYF	TGCGCCAGCAGCCAAGATCTAAGCGAGCAGTACTTC
TRBV5-1	TRBJ2-3	NA	NA	16	CASSFGAAATTDTQYF	TGCGCCAGCAGCTTTGGGGCGGCCGCTACCACAGATACGCAGTATTTT
TRBV5-4	TRBJ2-2	NA	NA	14	CASSLEGGGRELFF	TGTGCCAGCAGCTTGGAGGGGGGGGGCCGGGAGCTGTTTTTT
TRBV9	TRBJ2-7	NA	NA	13	CASSPISSYEQYF	TGTGCCAGCAGCCCGATCAGCTCCTACGAGCAGTACTTC
TRBV7-2	TRBJ1-6	NA	NA	15	CASSERLVRNSPLHF	TGTGCCAGCAGCGAGAGGCTTGTGCGGAATTCACCCCTCCACTTT
TRBV7-2	TRBJ1-6	TRBD1	NA	15	CASSLGSAGGTPLHF	TGTGCCAGCAGCTTAGGTTCGGCAGGGGGTACACCCCTCCACTTT
TRBV27	TRBJ2-5	TRBD2	NA	15	CASSLAGLVQETQYF	TGTGCCAGCAGCTTAGCGGGGTTGGTCCAAGAGACCCAGTACTTC
TRBV27	TRBJ2-7	TRBD2	NA	13	CASWGGAGWEQYF	TGTGCCAGCTGGGGAGGGGCGGGGTGGGAGCAGTACTTC
TRBV18	TRBJ2-5	TRBD2	NA	15	CASSPLLAGRETQYF	TGTGCCAGCTCACCCCTACTAGCGGGAAGGGAGACCCAGTACTTC
TRBV7-9	TRBJ2-1	TRBD2	NA	15	CASSLFAGDYNEQFF	TGTGCCAGCAGCTTATTTGCGGGGGATTACAATGAGCAGTTCTTC
TRBV11-3	TRBJ2-5	NA	once	16	CASSTGTQGVGETQYF	TGTGCCAGCAGCACAGGGACGCAGGGAGTAGGAGAGACCCAGTACTTC
TRBV19	TRBJ2-1	TRBD2	NA	19	CASSIVSRRLAGAWNEQFF	TGTGCCAGTAGTATAGTATCACGGCGGCTAGCGGGAGCGTGGAATGAGCAGTTCTTC
TRBV28	TRBJ1-2	NA	NA	15	CASSFNQGINYGYTF	TGTGCCAGCAGTTTTAATCAGGGGATTAACTATGGCTACACCTTC
TRBV4-3	TRBJ1-2	NA	NA	14	CASSQDLGEGGYTF	TGCGCCAGCAGCCAAGATTTGGGGGAGGGTGGCTACACCTTC
TRBV18	TRBJ2-2	NA	NA	15	CASSPDTSNTGELFF	TGTGCCAGCTCACCCGACACGTCGAACACCGGGGAGCTGTTTTTT
TRBV4-1	TRBJ2-3	TRBD2	NA	16	CASSHSTSGGPDTQYF	TGCGCCAGCAGCCATTCGACTAGCGGGGGCCCAGATACGCAGTATTTT
TRBV7-8	TRBJ2-3	NA	NA	18	CASSHPPKDFSGTDTQYF	TGTGCCAGCAGCCACCCCCCGAAGGACTTCTCCGGCACAGATACGCAGTATTTT
TRBV30	TRBJ1-2	TRBD1	NA	19	CAWRWGWGQGIATGHGYTF	TGTGCCTGGAGGTGGGGATGGGGACAGGGCATAGCCACAGGTCATGGCTACACCTTC
TRBV4-1	TRBJ2-5	NA	NA	15	CASSQDPGIEETQYF	TGCGCCAGCAGCCAAGATCCAGGGATAGAAGAGACCCAGTACTTC
TRBV28	TRBJ2-7	TRBD1	NA	14	CASSFPGTGNEQYF	TGTGCCAGCAGTTTTCCCGGGACAGGGAACGAGCAGTACTTC
TRBV18	TRBJ1-2	TRBD1	NA	12	CASSPDRGGYTF	TGTGCCAGCTCACCCGACAGGGGTGGCTACACCTTC
TRBV28	TRBJ1-5	NA	NA	14	CASHAQVSNQPQHF	TGTGCCAGCCATGCACAGGTATCCAATCAGCCCCAGCATTTT
TRBV13	TRBJ2-5	TRBD2	few	17	CASSKSGWRGGQETQYF	TGTGCCAGCAGCAAAAGTGGTTGGCGGGGGGGTCAAGAGACCCAGTACTTC
TRBV6-1	TRBJ2-2	NA	NA	14	CASSDAWGPGELFF	TGTGCCAGCAGTGATGCTTGGGGGCCCGGGGAGCTGTTTTTT
TRBV30	TRBJ1-1	NA	NA	12	CACQREPTEAFF	TGTGCCTGCCAAAGAGAGCCGACTGAAGCTTTCTTT
TRBV29-1	TRBJ2-1	NA	NA	14	CSVAGGGADNEQFF	TGCAGCGTTGCTGGGGGGGGCGCGGACAATGAGCAGTTCTTC
TRBV5-4	TRBJ2-2	NA	NA	16	CASSAGLWWNTGELFF	TGTGCCAGCAGCGCGGGCCTTTGGTGGAACACCGGGGAGCTGTTTTTT
TRBV28	TRBJ2-4	NA	once	15	CASTPGGIVRNIQYF	TGTGCCAGCACCCCTGGGGGGATAGTGAGGAACATTCAGTACTTC
TRBV28	TRBJ2-7	TRBD1	NA	14	CASSLGQGGNEQYF	TGTGCCAGCAGCCTGGGACAGGGCGGCAACGAGCAGTACTTC
TRBV28	TRBJ2-7	NA	NA	12	CASSKIRGEQYF	TGTGCCAGCAGCAAGATCAGGGGCGAGCAGTACTTC
TRBV27	TRBJ2-3	TRBD1	NA	13	CASRDRVPDTQYF	TGTGCCAGCAGGGACAGGGTGCCCGATACGCAGTATTTT
TRBV19	TRBJ2-1	TRBD2	NA	15	CASSPRDYLDNEQFF	TGTGCCAGTAGCCCTCGGGACTATCTGGACAATGAGCAGTTCTTC
TRBV19	TRBJ2-4	TRBD2	NA	15	CASSPSGGAANIQYF	TGTGCCAGTAGTCCAAGCGGGGGGGCCGCAAACATTCAGTACTTC
TRBV6-5	TRBJ2-5	TRBD1	NA	13	CASSRQGAETQYF	TGTGCCAGCAGTAGACAGGGGGCAGAGACCCAGTACTTC
TRBV10-2	TRBJ2-7	TRBD1	once	13	CASTRDRGYEQYF	TGCGCCAGCACACGGGACAGGGGCTACGAGCAGTACTTC
TRBV2	TRBJ2-3	TRBD2	NA	13	CASSLGGTDTQYF	TGTGCCAGCAGCCTGGGGGGGACAGATACGCAGTATTTT
TRBV9	TRBJ1-1	TRBD1	NA	17	CASSAEDRDRGNTEAFF	TGTGCCAGCAGCGCAGAGGACAGGGACCGAGGGAACACTGAAGCTTTCTTT
TRBV5-1	TRBJ1-2	NA	NA	13	CASRGGLNYGYTF	TGCGCCAGCAGGGGAGGTCTTAACTATGGCTACACCTTC
TRBV5-4	TRBJ1-2	TRBD1	NA	15	CASSSWDRINYGYTF	TGTGCCAGCAGCAGCTGGGACAGGATTAACTATGGCTACACCTTC
TRBV6-5	TRBJ1-5	NA	few	13	CASQQGVDQPQHF	TGTGCCAGCCAACAGGGAGTCGATCAGCCCCAGCATTTT
TRBV5-1	TRBJ1-2	TRBD1	NA	16	CASSLAGTDNFYGYTF	TGCGCCAGCAGCTTGGCCGGGACAGACAATTTCTATGGCTACACCTTC
TRBV4-3	TRBJ1-2	NA	NA	14	CASSQPGAHGGYTF	TGCGCCAGCAGCCAACCAGGGGCCCATGGGGGCTACACCTTC
TRBV4-3	TRBJ1-5	NA	NA	15	CASSQEGQGWQPQHF	TGCGCCAGCAGCCAAGAGGGGCAGGGGTGGCAGCCCCAGCATTTT
TRBV5-6	TRBJ1-2	TRBD1	NA	14	CASSGGQGLETYTF	TGTGCCAGCAGCGGGGGACAGGGCCTTGAAACCTACACCTTC
TRBV19	TRBJ1-2	TRBD1	NA	15	CASRNPGGVNYGYTF	TGTGCCAGTAGGAATCCAGGGGGCGTTAACTATGGCTACACCTTC
TRBV11-2	TRBJ2-5	NA	NA	13	CASRLDAWETQYF	TGTGCCAGCAGATTAGATGCGTGGGAGACCCAGTACTTC
TRBV4-2	TRBJ2-5	TRBD2	NA	16	CASSQVPSGRTETQYF	TGTGCCAGCAGCCAAGTCCCTAGCGGGAGGACAGAGACCCAGTACTTC
TRBV30	TRBJ1-5	TRBD1	once	16	CAWSLGGTGGNQPQHF	TGTGCCTGGAGTCTAGGGGGGACAGGGGGCAATCAGCCCCAGCATTTT
TRBV29-1	TRBJ2-5	NA	NA	10	CSAAGETQYF	TGCAGCGCTGCGGGGGAGACCCAGTACTTC
TRBV6-5	TRBJ1-2	TRBD1	NA	13	CASGGQGATGYTF	TGTGCCAGCGGCGGACAGGGGGCTACCGGCTACACCTTC